The clone carrying this T cell receptor beta chain was seen more than once but under ten times. What it binds is not known. The CDR3 spans 18 residues. J was trimmed by 1 base and V by 1 base; bases with no gene match: 7. Germline V gene lookup returns CDR1 SSHAT and CDR2 FNYEAQ (reference sequence). These data come from a study of identical twins. Findings of the study overall: There were fewer insertions in abundant cord blood beta clonotypes, but memory repertoires showed no such pattern. The study reached conclusions through statistical analysis that was cross-sectional, not following the same donors.

Each CDR3 protein gets one entry after TCRdb re-called the 5' RACE reads with MiXCR. In the table there are 1.5 million or so distinct CDR3 sequences, around a third of which are singletons. This TCR derives from a newborn girl in good health. V and J are TRBV7-7 and TRBJ2-6, with 7 positions matching TRBD1. Material: cord blood. CDR3 loop: CASSLGDRKISGANVLTF. CDR3 bases: TGTGCCAGCAGCTTAGGGGACAGAAAGATTTCTGGGGCCAACGTCCTGACTTTC.